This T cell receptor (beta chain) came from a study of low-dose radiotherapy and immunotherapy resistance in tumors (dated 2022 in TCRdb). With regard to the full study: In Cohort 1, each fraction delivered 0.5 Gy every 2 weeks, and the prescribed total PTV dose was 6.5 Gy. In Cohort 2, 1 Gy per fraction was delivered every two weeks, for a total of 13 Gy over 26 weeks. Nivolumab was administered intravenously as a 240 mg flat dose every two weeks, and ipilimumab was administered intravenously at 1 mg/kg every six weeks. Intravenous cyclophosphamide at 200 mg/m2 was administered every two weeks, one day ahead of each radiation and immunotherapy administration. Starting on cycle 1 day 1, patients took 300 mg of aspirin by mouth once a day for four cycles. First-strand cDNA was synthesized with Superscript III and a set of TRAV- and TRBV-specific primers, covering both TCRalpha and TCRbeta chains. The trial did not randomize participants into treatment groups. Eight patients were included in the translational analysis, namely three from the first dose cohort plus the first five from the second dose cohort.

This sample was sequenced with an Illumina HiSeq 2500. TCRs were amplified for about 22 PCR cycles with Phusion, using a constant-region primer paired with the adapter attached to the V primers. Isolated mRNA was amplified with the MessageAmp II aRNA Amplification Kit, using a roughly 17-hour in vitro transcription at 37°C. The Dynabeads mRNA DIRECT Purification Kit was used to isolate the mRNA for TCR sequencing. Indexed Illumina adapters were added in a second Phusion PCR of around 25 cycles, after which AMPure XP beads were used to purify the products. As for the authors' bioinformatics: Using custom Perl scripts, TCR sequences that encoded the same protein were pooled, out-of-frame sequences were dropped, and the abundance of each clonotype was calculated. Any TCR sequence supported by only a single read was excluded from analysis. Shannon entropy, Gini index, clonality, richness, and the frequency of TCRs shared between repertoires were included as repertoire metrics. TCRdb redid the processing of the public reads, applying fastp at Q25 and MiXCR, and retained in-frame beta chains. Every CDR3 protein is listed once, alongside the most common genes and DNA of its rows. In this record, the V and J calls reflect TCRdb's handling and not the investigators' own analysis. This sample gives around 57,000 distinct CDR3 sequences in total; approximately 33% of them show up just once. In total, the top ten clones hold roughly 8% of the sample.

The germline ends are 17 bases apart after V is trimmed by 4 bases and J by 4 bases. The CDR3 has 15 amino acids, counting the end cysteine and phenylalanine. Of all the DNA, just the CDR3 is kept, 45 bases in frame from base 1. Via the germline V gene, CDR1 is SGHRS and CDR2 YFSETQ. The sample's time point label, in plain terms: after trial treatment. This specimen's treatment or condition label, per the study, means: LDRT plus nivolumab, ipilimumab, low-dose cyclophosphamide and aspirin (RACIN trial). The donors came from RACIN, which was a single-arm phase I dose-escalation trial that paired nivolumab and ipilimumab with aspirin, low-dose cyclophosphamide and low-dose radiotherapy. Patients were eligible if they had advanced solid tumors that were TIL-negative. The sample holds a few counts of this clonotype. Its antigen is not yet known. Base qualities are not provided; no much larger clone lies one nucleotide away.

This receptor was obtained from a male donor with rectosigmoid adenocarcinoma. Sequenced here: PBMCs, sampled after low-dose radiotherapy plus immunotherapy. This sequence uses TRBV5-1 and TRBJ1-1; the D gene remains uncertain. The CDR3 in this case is CASSADQAGITEAFF. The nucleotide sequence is TGCGCCAGCAGCGCGGACCAGGCTGGGATCACTGAAGCTTTCTTT. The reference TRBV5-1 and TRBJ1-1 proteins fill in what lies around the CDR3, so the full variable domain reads KAGVTQTPRYLIKTRGQQVTLSCSPISGHRSVSWYQQTPGQGLQFLFEYFSETQRNKGNFPGRFSGRQFSNSRSEMNVSTLELGDSALYLCASSADQAGITEAFFGQGTRLTVV.